The present entry profiles one T cell receptor beta chain with its context. Its antigen is as yet unknown. This entry comes from a study of T cell responses to AZD1222 COVID-19 vaccine. Study observations and caveats: Repertoires were sampled only after the peak T cell response.

Second-dose timings of about 4 or about 12 weeks were pooled. Method: immunoSEQ multiplex PCR; TCRdb's copy keeps in-frame clones and lacks some. The table includes approximately 120,000 clones, approximately 85% detected once. The material was peripheral blood, obtained 28 days after the second AZD1222 dose. This receptor was obtained from an adult who received the AZD1222 COVID-19 vaccine.

The CDR3 sequence is CASSEVADEAFF. In DNA, the CDR3 is TGTGCCAGCAGTGAAGTCGCAGATGAAGCTTTCTTT. The chain joins TRBV6-1 to TRBJ1-1; D remains unclear. The length of the CDR3 is 12 residues. Germline lookup yields CDR1 MNHNS and CDR2 SASEGT. Trimming shortened V by 1 base and J by 7 bases, and 7 bases separated the two germline ends.